This T cell receptor beta chain was recovered during a study of beta chain features in type 1 diabetes. Turning to the study itself: Sorted cells from all samples, numbering approximately 110,000,000, were examined. Study-wide results and limits: Moderate but significant shortening of TCRB CDR3s was recorded in all four CD4+ subsets from Type 1 diabetes patients. Healthy donors had naive, central memory and Treg TCRB repertoires that appeared less similar than those seen among patients.

Purities in excess of 95% were seen in all sorted populations. Expressed TCRB transcripts were sequenced after all isolated RNA was converted to cDNA. The method was immunoSEQ multiplex PCR; TCRdb's version includes in-frame clones alone and lacks a portion of them. The sample has roughly 610,000 clones, less than 20% seen once. Germline V gives CDR1 LGHNA, CDR2 YSLEER. The CDR3 has 14 residues. V was shortened by 1 base and J by 1 base, with 8 bases between the two germline ends. For this clone: What it recognizes is unknown.

The chain couples TRBV4-3 to TRBJ2-7; no clear D. The origin of this receptor is a man younger than 35 in good health. The sequencing sample was made of naive CD4+ T cells from blood. CDR3 nucleotide sequence: TGCGCCAGCAGCCAAGTTGACGGTTCCTACGAGCAGTACTTC. Its translation is CASSQVDGSYEQYF.